This TCR beta chain was found in a study of T cells after yellow fever vaccination. General study results and limits: The secondary T-cell response peaked on day 5, not day 15, but was weaker. Researchers noted that a small share of clonotypes showed up in both CD4 and CD8 compartments.

The germline gives CDR1 KGHDR, CDR2 SFDVKD. V was pared by 4 bases and J by 9 bases, with 11 bases of the junction left unmatched. This CDR3 is 15 amino acids long. This clonotype was counted at least ten times. What it recognizes is unknown. A process of 5'RACE template switching, which added a universal primer site and UMIs, was used to make TCR cDNA. TCRdb independently ran MiXCR on the 5' RACE reads; one entry per CDR3 protein. The data show around 350,000 distinct CDR3 sequences, over 5% seen once. Sequencing used PBMCs, obtained 5 days after the yellow fever booster vaccination. The TCR was taken from a man aged 30 to 39 who received the YFV17D yellow fever vaccine. The J gene is TRBJ2-1, the V gene TRBV24-1; 7 positions match TRBD2. The CDR3 nucleotides read TGTGCCACCAGTGACCCTGGAGGTCCGGGGGGTGAGCAGTTCTTC. Its translation is CATSDPGGPGGEQFF.